This T cell receptor beta chain emerged from a study of T cells in Graves' hyperthyroidism and ophthalmopathy. Amplified TCR beta CDR3 regions came from RNA transcripts. Using the HTBI primer set, a first-round RT-PCR was run on the TCR CDR3. TCRdb passed the multiplex PCR reads through MiXCR, listing each CDR3 protein once. The sample consists of about 640,000 distinct CDR3 sequences, over 40% of them appearing once. Source material: peripheral blood or thyroid tissue (not recorded which). The TCR originated in an adult man with Graves' disease, either hyperthyroidism or ophthalmopathy (not recorded which).

The CDR3 DNA is TGCGCCGGCGGGTCCGTGTACGAGCAGTACTTC. This translates into CAGGSVYEQYF. The chain recombines TRBV5-1 with TRBJ2-7; D perhaps matches TRBD2 (5 bases). The CDR3 totals 11 residues. Germline CDR1 is SGHRS and CDR2 is YFSETQ. Between the trimmed V and J ends, which lost 10 bases and 4 bases, there was a span of 12 bases.